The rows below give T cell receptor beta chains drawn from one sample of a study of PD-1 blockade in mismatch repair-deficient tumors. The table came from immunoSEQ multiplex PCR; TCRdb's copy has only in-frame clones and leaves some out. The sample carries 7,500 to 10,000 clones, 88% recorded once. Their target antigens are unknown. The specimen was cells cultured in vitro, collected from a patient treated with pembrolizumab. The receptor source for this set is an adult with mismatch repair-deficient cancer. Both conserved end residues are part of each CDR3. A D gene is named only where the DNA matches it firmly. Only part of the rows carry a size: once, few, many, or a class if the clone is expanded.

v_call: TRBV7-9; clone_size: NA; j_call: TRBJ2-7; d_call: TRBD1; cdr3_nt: TGTGCCAGCAGCCGAGACAGGGACTCCTACGAGCAGTACTTC; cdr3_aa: CASSRDRDSYEQYF
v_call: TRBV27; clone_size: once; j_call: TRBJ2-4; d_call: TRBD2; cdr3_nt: TGTGCCAGCAGCCCCGGGACTAGCAGAAACATTCAGTACTTC; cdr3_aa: CASSPGTSRNIQYF
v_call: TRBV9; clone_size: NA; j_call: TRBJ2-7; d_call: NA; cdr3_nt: TGTGCCAGCAGCGTACGACAGCCGACCTACGAGCAGTACTTC; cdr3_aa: CASSVRQPTYEQYF
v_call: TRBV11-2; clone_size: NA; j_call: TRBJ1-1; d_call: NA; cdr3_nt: TGTGCCAGCAGCTTAATAACACCCGAAGCTTTCTTT; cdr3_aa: CASSLITPEAFF
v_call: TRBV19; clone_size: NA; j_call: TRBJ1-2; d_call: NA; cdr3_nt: TGTGCCAGTAACAACAGGGAGGGTGGCGGCTACACCTTC; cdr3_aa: CASNNREGGGYTF
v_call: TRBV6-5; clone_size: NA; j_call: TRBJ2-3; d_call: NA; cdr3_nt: TGTGCCAGCAGAAGGGACAGCACAGATACGCAGTATTTT; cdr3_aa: CASRRDSTDTQYF
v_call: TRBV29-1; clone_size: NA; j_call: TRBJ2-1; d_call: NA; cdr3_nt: TGCAGCGTTGACCCGGGGACTGAGCAGTTCTTC; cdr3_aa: CSVDPGTEQFF
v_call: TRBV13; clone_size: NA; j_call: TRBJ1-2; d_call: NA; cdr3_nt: TGTGCCAGCAGCTCGCAACCAGGGGAGGGCTACACCTTC; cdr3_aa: CASSSQPGEGYTF
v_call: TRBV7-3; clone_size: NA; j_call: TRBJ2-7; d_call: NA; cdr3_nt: TGTGCCAGCAGCCCCCTGGGTGGGGAGCAGTACTTC; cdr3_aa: CASSPLGGEQYF
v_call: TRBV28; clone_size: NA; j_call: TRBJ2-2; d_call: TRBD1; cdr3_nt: TGTGCCAGCAGTCTCGCAGGGGGCCCCGGGGAGCTGTTTTTT; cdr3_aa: CASSLAGGPGELFF
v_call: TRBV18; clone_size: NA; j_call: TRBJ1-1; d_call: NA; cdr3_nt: TGTGCCAGCTCACCGACGGTGGGAGGGAACACTGAAGCTTTCTTT; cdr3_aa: CASSPTVGGNTEAFF
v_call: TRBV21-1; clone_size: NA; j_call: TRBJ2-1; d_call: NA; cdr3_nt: TGTGCCAGCAGCAAAGAGGAAAAGACTAGCGGGGCGGGTGAGCAGTTCTTC; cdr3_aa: CASSKEEKTSGAGEQFF
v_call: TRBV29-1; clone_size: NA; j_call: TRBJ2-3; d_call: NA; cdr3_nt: TGCAGCGTTGGGGGGCTTTATAGCACAGATACGCAGTATTTT; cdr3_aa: CSVGGLYSTDTQYF
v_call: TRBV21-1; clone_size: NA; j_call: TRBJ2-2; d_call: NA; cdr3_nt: TGTGCCAGCAGCAAGACAGGGGGCGCAGAGAACACCGGGGAGCTGTTTTTT; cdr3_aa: CASSKTGGAENTGELFF
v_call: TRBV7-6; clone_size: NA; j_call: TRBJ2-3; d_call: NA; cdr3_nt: TGTGCCAGCAGCTTAGAGTCGATAGGCACAGATACGCAGTATTTT; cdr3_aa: CASSLESIGTDTQYF
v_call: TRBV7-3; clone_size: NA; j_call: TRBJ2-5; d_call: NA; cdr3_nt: TGTGCCAGCAGCGATGCTACGGGGACCCAGTACTTC; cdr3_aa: CASSDATGTQYF
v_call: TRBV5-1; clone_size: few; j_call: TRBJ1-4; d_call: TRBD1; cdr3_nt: TGCGCCAGCAGCTGGAGGGGACAGGGGTCGGCCTATGAAAAACTGTTTTTT; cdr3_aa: CASSWRGQGSAYEKLFF
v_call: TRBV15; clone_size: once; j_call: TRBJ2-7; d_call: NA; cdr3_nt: TGTGCCACCAGCCCCCGTCTGCCTTACGAGCAGTACTTC; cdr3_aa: CATSPRLPYEQYF
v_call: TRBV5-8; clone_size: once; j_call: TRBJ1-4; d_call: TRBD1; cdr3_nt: TGTGCCAGCAGCTTGACCGGGACAGAATATGAAAAACTGTTTTTT; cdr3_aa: CASSLTGTEYEKLFF
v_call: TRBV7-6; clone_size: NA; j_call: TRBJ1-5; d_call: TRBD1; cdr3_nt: TGTGCCAGCAGCTTGGGACAGGGACATAGCAATCAGCCCCAGCATTTT; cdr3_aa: CASSLGQGHSNQPQHF
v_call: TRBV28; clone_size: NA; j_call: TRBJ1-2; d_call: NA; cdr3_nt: TGTGCCAGCAGTTTTGCTACAGTCTATGGCTACACCTTC; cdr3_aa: CASSFATVYGYTF
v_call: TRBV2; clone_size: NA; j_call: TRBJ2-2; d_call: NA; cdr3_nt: TGTGCCAGCAATCCGCAGGGGCCCGGGGAGCTGTTTTTT; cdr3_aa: CASNPQGPGELFF
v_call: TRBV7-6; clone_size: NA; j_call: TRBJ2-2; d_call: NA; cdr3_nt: TGTGCCAGCAGCAACACGGGACCCATGGCCGGGGAGCTGTTTTTT; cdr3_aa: CASSNTGPMAGELFF
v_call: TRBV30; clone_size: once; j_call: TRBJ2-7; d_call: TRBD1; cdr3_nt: TGTGCCTGGAGTGTCTCTCAGGGGGCGATCTACGAGCAGTACTTC; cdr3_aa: CAWSVSQGAIYEQYF
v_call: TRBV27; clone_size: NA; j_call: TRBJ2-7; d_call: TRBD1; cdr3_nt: TGTGCCAGCAGGCCCGGGACAGGGGTCCACGAGCAGTACTTC; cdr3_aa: CASRPGTGVHEQYF
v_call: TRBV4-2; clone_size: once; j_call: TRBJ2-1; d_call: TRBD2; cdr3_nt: TGTGCCAGCAGCCCTGGGACTAGCGGTCCCTACAATGAGCAGTTCTTC; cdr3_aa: CASSPGTSGPYNEQFF
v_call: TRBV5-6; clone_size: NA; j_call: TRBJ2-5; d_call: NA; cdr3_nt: TGTGCCAGCAGCTTTAAGCTAGAAGGGGGGGAGACCCAGTACTTC; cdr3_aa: CASSFKLEGGETQYF
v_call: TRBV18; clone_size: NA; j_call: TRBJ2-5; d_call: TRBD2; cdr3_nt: TGTGCCAGCTCACCTCACCCACCAGCGGGAGACCGTATATTCCAAGAGACCCAGTACTTC; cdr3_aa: CASSPHPPAGDRIFQETQYF
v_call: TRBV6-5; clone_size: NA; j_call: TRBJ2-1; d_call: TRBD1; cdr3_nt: TGTGCCAGCAGTCCCGCGACAGGGACCTACAATGAGCAGTTCTTC; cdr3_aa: CASSPATGTYNEQFF
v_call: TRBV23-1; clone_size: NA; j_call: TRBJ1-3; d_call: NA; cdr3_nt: TGCGCCAGCACCAGTACCGGGCGCATCTCTGGAAACACCATATATTTT; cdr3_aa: CASTSTGRISGNTIYF
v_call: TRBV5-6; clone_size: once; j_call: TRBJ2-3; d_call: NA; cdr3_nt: TGTGCCAGCAGCTTGTTCCGAGATACGCAGTATTTT; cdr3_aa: CASSLFRDTQYF
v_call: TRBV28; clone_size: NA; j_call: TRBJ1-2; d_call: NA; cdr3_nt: TGTGCCAGCAGTTTGCGGGCGCAGAACTATGGCTACACCTTC; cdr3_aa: CASSLRAQNYGYTF
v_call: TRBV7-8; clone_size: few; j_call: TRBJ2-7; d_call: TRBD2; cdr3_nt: TGTGCCAGCAGCTTGACAAGCGGGAGTAGCTCCTACGAGCAGTACTTC; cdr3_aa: CASSLTSGSSSYEQYF
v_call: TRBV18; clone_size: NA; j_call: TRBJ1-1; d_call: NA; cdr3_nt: TGTGCCAGCTCACTAGGGAACACTGAAGCTTTCTTT; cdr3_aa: CASSLGNTEAFF
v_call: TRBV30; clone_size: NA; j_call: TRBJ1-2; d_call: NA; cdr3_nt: TGTGCCTGGACTGGGGCGGCCTATGGCTACACCTTC; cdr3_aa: CAWTGAAYGYTF
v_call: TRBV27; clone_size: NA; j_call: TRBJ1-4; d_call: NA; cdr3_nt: TGTGCCAGCAGTTTATCGGACGGGGGGTGGGAAAAACTGTTTTTT; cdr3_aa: CASSLSDGGWEKLFF
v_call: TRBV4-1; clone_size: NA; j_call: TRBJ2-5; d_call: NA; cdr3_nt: TGCGCCAGCAGCCCTGGACTGGGGGAGACCCAGTACTTC; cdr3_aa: CASSPGLGETQYF
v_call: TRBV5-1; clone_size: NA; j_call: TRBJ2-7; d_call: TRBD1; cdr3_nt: TGCGCCAGCAGCTTGGGTCTACAGGGGGCTGACGAGCAGTACTTC; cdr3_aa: CASSLGLQGADEQYF
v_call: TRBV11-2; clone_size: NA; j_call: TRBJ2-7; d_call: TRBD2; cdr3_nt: TGTGCCAGCAGCTCGCTAGCGGGAAGGATGTTTGACGAGCAGTACTTC; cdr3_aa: CASSSLAGRMFDEQYF
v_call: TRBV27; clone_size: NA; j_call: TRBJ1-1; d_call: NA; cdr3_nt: TGTGCCAGCAGTTCCCCTTCAGAGCGGCCCACTGAAGCTTTCTTT; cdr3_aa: CASSSPSERPTEAFF
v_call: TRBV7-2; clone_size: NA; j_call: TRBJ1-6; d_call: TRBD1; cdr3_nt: TGTGCCAGCAGCCGGGACAGAGAGGGCTCACCCCTCCACTTT; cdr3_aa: CASSRDREGSPLHF
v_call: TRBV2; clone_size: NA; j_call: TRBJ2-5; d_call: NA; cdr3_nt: TGTGCCAGCAGTTCGAACCAAGAGACCCAGTACTTC; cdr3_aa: CASSSNQETQYF
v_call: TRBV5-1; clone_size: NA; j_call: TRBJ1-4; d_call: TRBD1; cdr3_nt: TGCGCCAGCAGCTTAGGACAGGGGGCGGAAAAACTGTTTTTT; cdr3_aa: CASSLGQGAEKLFF
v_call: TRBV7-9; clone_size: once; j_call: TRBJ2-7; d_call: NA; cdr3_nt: TGTGCCAGCAGCTTAGAACGACTGACCTACGAGCAGTACTTC; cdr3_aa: CASSLERLTYEQYF
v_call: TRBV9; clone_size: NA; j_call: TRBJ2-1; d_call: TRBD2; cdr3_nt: TGTGCCAGCAGCACCGGGACTAGCGGGGGACTTGAGCAGTTCTTC; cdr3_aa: CASSTGTSGGLEQFF
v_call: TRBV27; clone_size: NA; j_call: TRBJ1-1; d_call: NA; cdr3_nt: TGTGCCAGCAGTTTGTTTGGTTCCACTGAAGCTTTCTTT; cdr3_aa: CASSLFGSTEAFF
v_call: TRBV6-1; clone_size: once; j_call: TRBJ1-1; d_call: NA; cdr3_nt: TGTGCCAGCCTAACTAGTCCATGGTTGACTGAAGCTTTCTTT; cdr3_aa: CASLTSPWLTEAFF
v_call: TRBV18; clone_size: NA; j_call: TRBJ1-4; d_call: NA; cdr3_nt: TGTGCCAGCTCACCTCCCGGTAAAGATGAAAAACTGTTTTTT; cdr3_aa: CASSPPGKDEKLFF
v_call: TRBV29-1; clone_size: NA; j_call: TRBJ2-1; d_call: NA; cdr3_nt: TGCAGCGTTGAGAGGAATGAGCAGTTCTTC; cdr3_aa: CSVERNEQFF
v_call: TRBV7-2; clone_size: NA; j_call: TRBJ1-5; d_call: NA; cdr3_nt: TGTGCCAGCAGCTCGCCTCCGGGTCAGCCCCAGCATTTT; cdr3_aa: CASSSPPGQPQHF
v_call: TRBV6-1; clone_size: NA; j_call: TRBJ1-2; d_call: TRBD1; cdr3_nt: TGTGCCAGCAGTCACAGGGACAGGGACTATGGCTACACCTTC; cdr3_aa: CASSHRDRDYGYTF
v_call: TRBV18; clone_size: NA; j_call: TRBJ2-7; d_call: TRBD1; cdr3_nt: TGTGCCAGCTCACCACCTCAGGGGCGGACAGGGGGGGAGCAGTACTTC; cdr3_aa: CASSPPQGRTGGEQYF
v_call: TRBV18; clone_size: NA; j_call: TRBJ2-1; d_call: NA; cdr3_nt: TGTGCCAGCTCACCACAGGCCTACAATGAGCAGTTCTTC; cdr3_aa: CASSPQAYNEQFF
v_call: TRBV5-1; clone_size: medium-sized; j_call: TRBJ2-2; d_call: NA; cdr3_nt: TGCGCCAGCAGCCCCCATCGGGATCCAAACACCGGGGAGCTGTTTTTT; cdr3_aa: CASSPHRDPNTGELFF
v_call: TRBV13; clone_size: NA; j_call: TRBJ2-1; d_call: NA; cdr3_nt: TGTGCCAGCAGATTAAGCTCCTACAATGAGCAGTTCTTC; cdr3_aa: CASRLSSYNEQFF
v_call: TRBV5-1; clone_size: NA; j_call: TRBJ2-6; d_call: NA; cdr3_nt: TGCGCCAGCAGCTCGGTGGAATCTGGGGCCAACGTCCTGACTTTC; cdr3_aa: CASSSVESGANVLTF
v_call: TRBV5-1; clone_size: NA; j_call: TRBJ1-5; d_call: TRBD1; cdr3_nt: TGCGCCAGCAGGGTTGGGACAGGGAGGAATCAGCCCCAGCATTTT; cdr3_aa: CASRVGTGRNQPQHF
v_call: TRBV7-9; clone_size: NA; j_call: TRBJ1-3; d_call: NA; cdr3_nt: TGTGCCAGCAGCTTACTCTACGGAAACACCATATATTTT; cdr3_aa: CASSLLYGNTIYF
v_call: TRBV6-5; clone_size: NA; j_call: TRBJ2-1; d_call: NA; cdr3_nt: TGTGCCAGCAGTTACTCGATCCGAAATGAGCAGTTCTTC; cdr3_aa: CASSYSIRNEQFF
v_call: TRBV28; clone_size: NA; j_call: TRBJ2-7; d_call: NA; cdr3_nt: TGTGCCAGCACCTCCCGGGGGACTGGGGGTAGTCGAAGAAACGAGCAGTACTTC; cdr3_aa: CASTSRGTGGSRRNEQYF